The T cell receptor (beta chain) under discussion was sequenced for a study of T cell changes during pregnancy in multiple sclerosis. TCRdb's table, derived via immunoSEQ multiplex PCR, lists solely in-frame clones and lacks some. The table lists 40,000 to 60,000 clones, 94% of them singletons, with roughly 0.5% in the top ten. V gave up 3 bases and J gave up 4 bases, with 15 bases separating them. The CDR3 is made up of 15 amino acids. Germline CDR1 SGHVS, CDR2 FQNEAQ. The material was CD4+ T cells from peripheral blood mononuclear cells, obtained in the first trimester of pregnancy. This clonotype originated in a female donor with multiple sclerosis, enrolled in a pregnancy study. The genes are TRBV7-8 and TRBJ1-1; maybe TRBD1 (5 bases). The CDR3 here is CASSFTGGGATEAFF. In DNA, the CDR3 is TGTGCCAGCAGCTTTACGGGCGGCGGGGCCACTGAAGCTTTCTTT.